The clone carrying this TCR beta chain was counted ten times or more. What it binds is not known. The data stem from a study of T cell repertoires in cytomegalovirus infection. Background on the study: HLA-B-restricted CMV epitopes that are well studied, plus recently identified HLA-C-restricted ones, were used by the study.

Trimming took 3 bases from V and 0 from J, leaving 9 bases between them. The germline V gene encodes CDR1 SGHVS and CDR2 FQNEAQ. The CDR3 is made up of 14 amino acids. TCRdb redid the calling of the reads with MiXCR, one entry per CDR3 protein. The table lists around 540,000 distinct CDR3 sequences, about 33% of them singletons, with about a sixth in the top ten. Study-level points and caveats: What dominated the ex vivo response were HLA-C-restricted CMV-specific TCR beta clonotypes.

This sequence originates from a human donor in good health (CMV status not recorded). Some clones in this sample may be carry-over from other donors' samples. Specimen: cultured PBMCs, collected from culture after CMV antigen stimulation. V and J are TRBV7-8 and TRBJ2-7; D is ambiguous. The CDR3 region has the DNA TGTGCCAGCAGCTTGGGCAGAAGCTCCTACGAGCAGTACGTC. Residues: CASSLGRSSYEQYV.